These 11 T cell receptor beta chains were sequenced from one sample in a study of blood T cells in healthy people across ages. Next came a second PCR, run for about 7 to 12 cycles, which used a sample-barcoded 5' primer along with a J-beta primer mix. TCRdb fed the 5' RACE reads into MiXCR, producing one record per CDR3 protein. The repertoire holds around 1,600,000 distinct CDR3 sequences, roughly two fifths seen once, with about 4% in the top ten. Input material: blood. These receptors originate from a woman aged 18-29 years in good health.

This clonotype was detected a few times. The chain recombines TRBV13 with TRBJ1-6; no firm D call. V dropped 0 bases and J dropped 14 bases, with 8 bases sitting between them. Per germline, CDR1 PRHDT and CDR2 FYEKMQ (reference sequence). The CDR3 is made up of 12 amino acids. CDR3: CASSLGSGSLHF. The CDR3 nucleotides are TGTGCCAGCAGCTTAGGTAGTGGATCCCTCCACTTT.

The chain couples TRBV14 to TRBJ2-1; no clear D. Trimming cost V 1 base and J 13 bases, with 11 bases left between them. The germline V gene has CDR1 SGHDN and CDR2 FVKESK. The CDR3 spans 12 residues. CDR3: CASSQGIVFQFF. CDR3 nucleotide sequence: TGTGCCAGCAGCCAAGGAATCGTTTTTCAGTTCTTC.

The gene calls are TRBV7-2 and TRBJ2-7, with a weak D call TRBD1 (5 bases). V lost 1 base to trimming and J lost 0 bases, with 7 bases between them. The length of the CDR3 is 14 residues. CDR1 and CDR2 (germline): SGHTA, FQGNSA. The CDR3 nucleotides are TGTGCCAGCAGCTTAGTACAGGCCTCCTACGAGCAGTACTTC. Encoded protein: CASSLVQASYEQYF.

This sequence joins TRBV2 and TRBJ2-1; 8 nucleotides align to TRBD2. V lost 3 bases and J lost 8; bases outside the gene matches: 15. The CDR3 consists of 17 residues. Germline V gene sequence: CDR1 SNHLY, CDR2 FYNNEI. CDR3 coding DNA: TGTGCCAGCAGTGACCCCCTTTTTGGCGGGGGGTTTGATGAGCAGTTCTTC. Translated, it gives CASSDPLFGGGFDEQFF.

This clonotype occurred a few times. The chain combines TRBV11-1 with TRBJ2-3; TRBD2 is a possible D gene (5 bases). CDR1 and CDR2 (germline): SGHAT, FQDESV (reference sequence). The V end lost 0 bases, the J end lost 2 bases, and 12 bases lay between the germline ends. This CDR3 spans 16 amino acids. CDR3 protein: CASSLARGYYTDTQYF. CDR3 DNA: TGTGCCAGCAGCTTAGCCCGAGGGTATTACACAGATACGCAGTATTTT.

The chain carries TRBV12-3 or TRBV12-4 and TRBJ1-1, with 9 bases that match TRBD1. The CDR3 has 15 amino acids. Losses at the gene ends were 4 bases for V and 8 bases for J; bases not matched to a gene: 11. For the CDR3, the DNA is TGTGCCAGCAGTTCCCACCGGGACAGGGCTCCCGAAGCTTTCTTT. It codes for CASSSHRDRAPEAFF.

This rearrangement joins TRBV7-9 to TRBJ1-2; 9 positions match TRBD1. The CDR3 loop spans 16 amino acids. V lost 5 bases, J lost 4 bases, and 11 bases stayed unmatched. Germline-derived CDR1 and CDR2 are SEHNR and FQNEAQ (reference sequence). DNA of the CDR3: TGTGCCAGCAGCGACGGGAAAGGACAGGGGCCCTATGGCTACACCTTC. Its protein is CASSDGKGQGPYGYTF.

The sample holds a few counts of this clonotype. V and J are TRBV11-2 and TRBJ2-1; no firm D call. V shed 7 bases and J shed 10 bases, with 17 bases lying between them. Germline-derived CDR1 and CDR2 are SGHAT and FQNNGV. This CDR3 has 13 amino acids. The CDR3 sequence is CASTSVDAREQFF. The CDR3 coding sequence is TGTGCCAGCACCTCGGTGGATGCTCGGGAGCAGTTCTTC.

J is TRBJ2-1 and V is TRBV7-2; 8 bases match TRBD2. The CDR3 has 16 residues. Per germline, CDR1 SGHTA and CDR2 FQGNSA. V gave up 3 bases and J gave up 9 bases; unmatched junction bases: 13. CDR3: CASSFYGLASLAEQFF. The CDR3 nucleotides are TGTGCCAGCAGCTTCTATGGACTAGCCTCATTGGCTGAGCAGTTCTTC.

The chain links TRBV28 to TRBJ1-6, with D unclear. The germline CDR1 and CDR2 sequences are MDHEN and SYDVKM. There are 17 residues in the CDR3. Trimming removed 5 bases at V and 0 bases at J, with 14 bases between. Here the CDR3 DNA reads TGTGCCAGCAGTGGACTGGACCTGAGCTCCTATAATTCACCCCTCCACTTT. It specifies CASSGLDLSSYNSPLHF.

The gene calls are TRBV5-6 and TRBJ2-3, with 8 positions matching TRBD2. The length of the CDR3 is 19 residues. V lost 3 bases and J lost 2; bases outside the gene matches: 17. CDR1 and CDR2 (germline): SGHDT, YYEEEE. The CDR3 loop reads CASSSTSGRGGMNTDTQYF. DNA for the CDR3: TGTGCCAGCAGCTCAACCTCGGGCCGGGGGGGAATGAACACAGATACGCAGTATTTT.